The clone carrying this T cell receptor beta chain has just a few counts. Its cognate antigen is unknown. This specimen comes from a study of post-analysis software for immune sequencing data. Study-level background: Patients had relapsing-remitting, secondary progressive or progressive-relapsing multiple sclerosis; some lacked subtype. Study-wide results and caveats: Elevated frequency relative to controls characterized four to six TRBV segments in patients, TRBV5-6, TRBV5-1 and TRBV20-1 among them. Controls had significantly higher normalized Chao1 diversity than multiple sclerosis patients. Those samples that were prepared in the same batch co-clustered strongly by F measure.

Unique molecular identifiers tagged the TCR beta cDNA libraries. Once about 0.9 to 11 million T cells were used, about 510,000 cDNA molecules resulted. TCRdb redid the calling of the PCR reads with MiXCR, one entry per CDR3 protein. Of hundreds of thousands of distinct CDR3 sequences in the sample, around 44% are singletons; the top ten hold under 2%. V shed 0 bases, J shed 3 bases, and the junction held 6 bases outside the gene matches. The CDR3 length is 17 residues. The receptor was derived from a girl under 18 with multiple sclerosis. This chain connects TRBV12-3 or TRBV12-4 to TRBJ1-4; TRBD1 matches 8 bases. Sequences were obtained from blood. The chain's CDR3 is CASSLAPGGASNEKLFF. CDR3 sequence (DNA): TGTGCCAGCAGTTTAGCACCAGGGGGCGCGTCTAATGAAAAACTGTTTTTT.